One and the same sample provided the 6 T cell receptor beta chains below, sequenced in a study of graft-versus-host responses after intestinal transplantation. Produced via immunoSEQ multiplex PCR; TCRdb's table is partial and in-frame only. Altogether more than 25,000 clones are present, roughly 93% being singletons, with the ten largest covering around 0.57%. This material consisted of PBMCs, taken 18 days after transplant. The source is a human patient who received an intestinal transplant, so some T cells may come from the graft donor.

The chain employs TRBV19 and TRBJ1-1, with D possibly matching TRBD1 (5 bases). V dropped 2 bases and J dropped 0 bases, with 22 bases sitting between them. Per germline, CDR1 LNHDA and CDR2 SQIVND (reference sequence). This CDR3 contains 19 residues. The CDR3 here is CASSIRGGTGGEVNTEAFF. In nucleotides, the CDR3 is TGTGCCAGTAGTATACGCGGGGGGACCGGAGGGGAGGTGAACACTGAAGCTTTCTTT.

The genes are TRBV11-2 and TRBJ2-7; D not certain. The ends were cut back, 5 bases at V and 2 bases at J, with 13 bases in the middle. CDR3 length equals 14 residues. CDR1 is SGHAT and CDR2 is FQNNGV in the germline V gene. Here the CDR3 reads CASSPGLGPYEQYF. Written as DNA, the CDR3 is TGTGCCAGCAGCCCCGGCCTTGGCCCCTACGAGCAGTACTTC.

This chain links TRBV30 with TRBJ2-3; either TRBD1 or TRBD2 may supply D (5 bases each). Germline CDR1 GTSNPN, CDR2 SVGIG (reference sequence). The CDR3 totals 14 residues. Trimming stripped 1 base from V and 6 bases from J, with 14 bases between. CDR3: CAWSEGTAPDTQYF. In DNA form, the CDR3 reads TGTGCCTGGAGTGAGGGGACGGCGCCGGATACGCAGTATTTT.

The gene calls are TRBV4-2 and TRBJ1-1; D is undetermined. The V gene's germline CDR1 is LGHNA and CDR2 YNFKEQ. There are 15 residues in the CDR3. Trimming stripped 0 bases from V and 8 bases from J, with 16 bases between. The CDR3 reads CASSQDSVTLGEAFF. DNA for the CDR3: TGTGCCAGCAGCCAAGATTCGGTGACTCTGGGGGAAGCTTTCTTT.

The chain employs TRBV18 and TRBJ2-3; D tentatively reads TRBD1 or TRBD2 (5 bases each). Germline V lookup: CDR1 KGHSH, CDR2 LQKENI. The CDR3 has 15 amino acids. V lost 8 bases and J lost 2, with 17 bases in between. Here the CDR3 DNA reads TGTGCCAGCACAGCAAGGGACGGGAACACAGATACGCAGTATTTT. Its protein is CASTARDGNTDTQYF.

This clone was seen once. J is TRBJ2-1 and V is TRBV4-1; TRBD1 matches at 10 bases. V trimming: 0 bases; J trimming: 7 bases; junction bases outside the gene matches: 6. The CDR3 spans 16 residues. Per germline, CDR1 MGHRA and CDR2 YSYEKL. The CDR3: CASSQDADRGRNEQFF. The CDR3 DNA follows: TGCGCCAGCAGCCAAGATGCGGACAGGGGGAGAAATGAGCAGTTCTTC.